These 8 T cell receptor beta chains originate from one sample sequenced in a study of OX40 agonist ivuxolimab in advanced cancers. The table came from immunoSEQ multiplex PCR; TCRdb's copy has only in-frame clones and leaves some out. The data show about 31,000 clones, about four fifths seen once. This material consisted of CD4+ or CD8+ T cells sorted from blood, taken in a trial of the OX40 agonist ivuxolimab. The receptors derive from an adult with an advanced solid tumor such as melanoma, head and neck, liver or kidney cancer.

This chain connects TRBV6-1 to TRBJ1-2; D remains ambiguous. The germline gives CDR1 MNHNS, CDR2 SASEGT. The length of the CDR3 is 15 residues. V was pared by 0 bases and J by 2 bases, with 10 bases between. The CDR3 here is CASSEASQKNYGYTF. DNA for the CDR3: TGTGCCAGCAGTGAAGCGTCGCAGAAGAACTATGGCTACACCTTC.

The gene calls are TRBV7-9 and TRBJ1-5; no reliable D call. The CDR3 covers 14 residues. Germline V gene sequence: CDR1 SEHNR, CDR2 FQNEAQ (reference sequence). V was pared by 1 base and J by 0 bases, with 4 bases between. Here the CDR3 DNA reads TGTGCCAGCAGCTTAGACAGTAGCAATCAGCCCCAGCATTTT. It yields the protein CASSLDSSNQPQHF.

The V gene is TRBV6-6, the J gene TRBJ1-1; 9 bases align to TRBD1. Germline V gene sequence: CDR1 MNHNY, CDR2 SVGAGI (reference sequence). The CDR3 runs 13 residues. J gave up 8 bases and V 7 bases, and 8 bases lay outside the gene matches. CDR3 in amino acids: CASTRTGVKEAFF. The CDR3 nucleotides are TGTGCCAGCACCAGGACAGGGGTAAAGGAAGCTTTCTTT.

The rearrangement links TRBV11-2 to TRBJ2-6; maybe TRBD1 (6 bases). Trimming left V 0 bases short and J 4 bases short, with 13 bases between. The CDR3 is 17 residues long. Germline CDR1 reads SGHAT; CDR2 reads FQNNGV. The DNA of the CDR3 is TGTGCCAGCAGCTTAGATCAGGTGGGGGCCGGGGCCAACGTCCTGACTTTC. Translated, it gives CASSLDQVGAGANVLTF.

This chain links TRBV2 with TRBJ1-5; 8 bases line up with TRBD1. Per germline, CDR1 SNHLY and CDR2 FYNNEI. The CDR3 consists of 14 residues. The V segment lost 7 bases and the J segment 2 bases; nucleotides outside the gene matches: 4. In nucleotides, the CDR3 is TGTGCCAGCACCGAGGGACAGGGCAATCAGCCCCAGCATTTT. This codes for CASTEGQGNQPQHF.

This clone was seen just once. The CDR3 DNA reads TGTGCCAGCAGTTCCGGGAGACTCTACGAGCAGTACTTC. Its translation: CASSSGRLYEQYF. The J gene is TRBJ2-7, the V gene TRBV6-1; D is possibly TRBD2 (6 bases). The CDR3 is 13 amino acids. V lost 5 bases to trimming and J lost 3 bases, with 11 bases between them. The germline V gene encodes CDR1 MNHNS and CDR2 SASEGT.

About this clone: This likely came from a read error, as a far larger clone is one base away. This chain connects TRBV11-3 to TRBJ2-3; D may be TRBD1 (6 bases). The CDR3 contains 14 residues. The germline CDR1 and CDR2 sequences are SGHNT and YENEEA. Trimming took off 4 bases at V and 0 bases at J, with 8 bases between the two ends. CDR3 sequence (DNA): TGTGCCAGCAGCTCCACAGGGAGCACAGATACGCAGTATTTT. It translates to CASSSTGSTDTQYF.

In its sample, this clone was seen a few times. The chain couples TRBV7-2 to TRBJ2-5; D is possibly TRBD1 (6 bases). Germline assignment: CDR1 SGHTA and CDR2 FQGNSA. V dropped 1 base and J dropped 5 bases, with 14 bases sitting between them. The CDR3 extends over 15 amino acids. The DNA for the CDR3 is TGTGCCAGCAGCTTAGTTGCACAGGGAGCCGAGACCCAGTACTTC. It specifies CASSLVAQGAETQYF. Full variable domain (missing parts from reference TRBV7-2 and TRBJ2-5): GAGVSQSPSNKVTEKGKDVELRCDPISGHTALYWYRQSLGQGLEFLIYFQGNSAPDKSGLPSDRFSAERTGGSVSTLTIQRTQQEDSAVYLCASSLVAQGAETQYFGPGTRLLVL.